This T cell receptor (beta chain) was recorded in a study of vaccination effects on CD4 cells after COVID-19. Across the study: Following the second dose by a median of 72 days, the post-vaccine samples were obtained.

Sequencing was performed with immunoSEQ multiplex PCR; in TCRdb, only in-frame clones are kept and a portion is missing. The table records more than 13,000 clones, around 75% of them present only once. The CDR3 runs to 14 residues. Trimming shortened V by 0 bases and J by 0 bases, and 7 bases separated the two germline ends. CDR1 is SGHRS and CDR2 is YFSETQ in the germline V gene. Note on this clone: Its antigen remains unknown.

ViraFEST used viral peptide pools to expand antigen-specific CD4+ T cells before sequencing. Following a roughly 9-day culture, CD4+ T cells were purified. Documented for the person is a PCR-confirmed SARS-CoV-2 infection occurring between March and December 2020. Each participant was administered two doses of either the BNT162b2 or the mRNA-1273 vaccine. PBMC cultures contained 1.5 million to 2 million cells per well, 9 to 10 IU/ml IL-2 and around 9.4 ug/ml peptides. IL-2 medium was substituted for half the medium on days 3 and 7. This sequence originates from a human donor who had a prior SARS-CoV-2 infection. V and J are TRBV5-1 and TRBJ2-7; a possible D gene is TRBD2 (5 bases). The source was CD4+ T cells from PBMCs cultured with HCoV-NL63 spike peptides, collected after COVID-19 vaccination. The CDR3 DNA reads TGCGCCAGCAGCTTGGAGCGGTCCTCCTACGAGCAGTACTTC. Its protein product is CASSLERSSYEQYF.